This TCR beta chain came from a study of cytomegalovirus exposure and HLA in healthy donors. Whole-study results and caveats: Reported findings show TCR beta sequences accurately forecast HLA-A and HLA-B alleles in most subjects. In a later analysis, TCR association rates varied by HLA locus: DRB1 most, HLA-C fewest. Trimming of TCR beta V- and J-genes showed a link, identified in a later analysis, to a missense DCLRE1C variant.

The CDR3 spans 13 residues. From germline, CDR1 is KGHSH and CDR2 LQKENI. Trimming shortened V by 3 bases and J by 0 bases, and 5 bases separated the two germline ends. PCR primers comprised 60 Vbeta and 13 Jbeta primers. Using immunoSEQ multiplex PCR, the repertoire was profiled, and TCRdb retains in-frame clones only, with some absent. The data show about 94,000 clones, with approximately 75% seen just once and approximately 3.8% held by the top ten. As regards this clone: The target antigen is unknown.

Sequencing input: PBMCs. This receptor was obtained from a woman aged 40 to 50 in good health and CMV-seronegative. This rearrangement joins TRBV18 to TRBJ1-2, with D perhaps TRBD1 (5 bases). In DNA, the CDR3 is TGTGCCAGCTCACCGGACACTAACTATGGCTACACCTTC. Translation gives CASSPDTNYGYTF.